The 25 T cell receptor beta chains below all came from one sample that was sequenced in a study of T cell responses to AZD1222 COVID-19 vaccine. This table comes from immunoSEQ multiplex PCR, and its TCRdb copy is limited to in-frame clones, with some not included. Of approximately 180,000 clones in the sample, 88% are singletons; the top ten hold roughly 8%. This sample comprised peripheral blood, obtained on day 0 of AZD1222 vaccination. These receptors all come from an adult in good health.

CDR3 region: CASSYGAGFTSSPLHF. CDR3 DNA: TGTGCCAGCAGTTACGGTGCGGGGTTCACCAGTTCACCCCTCCACTTT. V usage is TRBV6-2 or TRBV6-3 and J usage is TRBJ1-6; no definite D call. From germline, CDR1 is MNHEY and CDR2 SVGEGT. Deletions cut 2 bases from V and 9 bases from J, with 17 bases between. This CDR3 is 16 amino acids long.

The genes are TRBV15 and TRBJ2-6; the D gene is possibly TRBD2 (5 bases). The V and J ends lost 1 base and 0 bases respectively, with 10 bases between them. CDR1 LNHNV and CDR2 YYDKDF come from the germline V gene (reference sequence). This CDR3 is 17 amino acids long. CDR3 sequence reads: CATSRVRGFSGANVLTF. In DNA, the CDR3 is TGTGCCACCAGCAGAGTTCGGGGTTTCTCTGGGGCCAACGTCCTGACTTTC.

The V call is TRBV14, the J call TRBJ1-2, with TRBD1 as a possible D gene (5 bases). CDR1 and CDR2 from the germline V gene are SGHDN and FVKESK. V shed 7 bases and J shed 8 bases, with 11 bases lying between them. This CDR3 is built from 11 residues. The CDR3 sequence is CASTRGRGYTF. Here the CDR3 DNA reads TGTGCCAGCACTAGGGGACGGGGCTACACCTTC. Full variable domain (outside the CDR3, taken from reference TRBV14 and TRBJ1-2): EAGVTQFPSHSVIEKGQTVTLRCDPISGHDNLYWYRRVMGKEIKFLLHFVKESKQDESGMPNNRFLAERTGGTYSTLKVQPAELEDSGVYFCASTRGRGYTFGSGTRLTVV.

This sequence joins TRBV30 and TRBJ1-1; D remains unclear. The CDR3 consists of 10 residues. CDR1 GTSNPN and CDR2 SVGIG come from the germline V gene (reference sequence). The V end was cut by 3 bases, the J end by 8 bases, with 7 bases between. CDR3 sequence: CAWRGAEAFF. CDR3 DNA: TGTGCCTGGAGGGGAGCAGAAGCTTTCTTT.

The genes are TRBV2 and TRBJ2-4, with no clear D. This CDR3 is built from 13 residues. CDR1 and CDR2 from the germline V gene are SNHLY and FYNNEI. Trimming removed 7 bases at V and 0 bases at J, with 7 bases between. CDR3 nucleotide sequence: TGTGCCAGCAAACTGGGAGCCAAAAACATTCAGTACTTC. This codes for CASKLGAKNIQYF.

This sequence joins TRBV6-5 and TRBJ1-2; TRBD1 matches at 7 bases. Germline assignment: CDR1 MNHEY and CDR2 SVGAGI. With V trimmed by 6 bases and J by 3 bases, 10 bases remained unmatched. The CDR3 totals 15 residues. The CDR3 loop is CASSKTGTIDYGYTF. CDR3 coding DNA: TGTGCCAGCAGCAAGACAGGGACCATAGACTATGGCTACACCTTC.

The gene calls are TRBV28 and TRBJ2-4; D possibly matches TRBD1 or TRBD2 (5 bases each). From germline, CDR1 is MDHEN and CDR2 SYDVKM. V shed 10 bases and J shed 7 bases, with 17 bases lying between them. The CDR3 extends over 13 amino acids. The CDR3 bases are TGTGCCACCCAGGTCCAGGGAGAGAACATTCAGTACTTC. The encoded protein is CATQVQGENIQYF.

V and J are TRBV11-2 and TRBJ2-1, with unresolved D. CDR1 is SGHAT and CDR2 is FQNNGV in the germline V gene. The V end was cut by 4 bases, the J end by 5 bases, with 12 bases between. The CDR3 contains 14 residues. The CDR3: CASSSLLRDNEQFF. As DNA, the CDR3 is TGTGCCAGCAGCTCCCTCCTCCGGGACAATGAGCAGTTCTTC.

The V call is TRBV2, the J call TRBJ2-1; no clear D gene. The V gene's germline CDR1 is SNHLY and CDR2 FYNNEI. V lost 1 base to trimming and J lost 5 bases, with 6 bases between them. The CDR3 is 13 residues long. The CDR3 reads CASSEGLDNEQFF. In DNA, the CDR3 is TGTGCCAGCAGTGAAGGGCTCGACAATGAGCAGTTCTTC.

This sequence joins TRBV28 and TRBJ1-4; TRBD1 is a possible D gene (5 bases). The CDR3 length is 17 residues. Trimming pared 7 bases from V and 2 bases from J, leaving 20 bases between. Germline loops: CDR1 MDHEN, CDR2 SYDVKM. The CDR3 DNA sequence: TGTGCCAGCACCCCGCCAGGGCCCATCGGCACTAATGAAAAACTGTTTTTT. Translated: CASTPPGPIGTNEKLFF.

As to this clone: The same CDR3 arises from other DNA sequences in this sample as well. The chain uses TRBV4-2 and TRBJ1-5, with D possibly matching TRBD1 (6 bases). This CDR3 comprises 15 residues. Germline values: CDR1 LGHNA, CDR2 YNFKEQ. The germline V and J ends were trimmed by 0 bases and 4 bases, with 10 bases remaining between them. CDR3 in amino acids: CASSQERDTNQPQHF. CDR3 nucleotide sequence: TGTGCCAGCAGCCAAGAACGGGACACTAATCAGCCCCAGCATTTT.

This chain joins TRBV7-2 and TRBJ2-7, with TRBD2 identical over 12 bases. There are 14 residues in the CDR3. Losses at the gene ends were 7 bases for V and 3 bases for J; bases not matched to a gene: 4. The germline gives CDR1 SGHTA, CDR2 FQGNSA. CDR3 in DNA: TGTGCCAGCAAGACTAGCGGGGGAGTCTACGAGCAGTACTTC. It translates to CASKTSGGVYEQYF.

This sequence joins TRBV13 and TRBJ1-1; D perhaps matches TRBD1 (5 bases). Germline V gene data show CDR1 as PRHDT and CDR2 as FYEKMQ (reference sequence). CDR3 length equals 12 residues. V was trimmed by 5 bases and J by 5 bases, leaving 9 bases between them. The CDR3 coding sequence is TGTGCCAGCAGCCCAGGGCGGACTGAAGCTTTCTTT. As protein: CASSPGRTEAFF.

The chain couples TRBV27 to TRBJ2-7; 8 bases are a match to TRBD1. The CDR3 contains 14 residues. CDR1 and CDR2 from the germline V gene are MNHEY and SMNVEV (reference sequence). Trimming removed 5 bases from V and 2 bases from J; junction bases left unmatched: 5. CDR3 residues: CASSAQQGAYEQYF. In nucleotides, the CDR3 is TGTGCCAGCAGTGCCCAACAGGGGGCCTACGAGCAGTACTTC.

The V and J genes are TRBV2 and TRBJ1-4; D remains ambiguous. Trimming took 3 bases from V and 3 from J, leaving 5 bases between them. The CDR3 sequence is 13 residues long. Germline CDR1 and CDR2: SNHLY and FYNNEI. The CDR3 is CASSDGPNEKLFF. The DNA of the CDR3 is TGTGCCAGCAGTGACGGCCCTAATGAAAAACTGTTTTTT.

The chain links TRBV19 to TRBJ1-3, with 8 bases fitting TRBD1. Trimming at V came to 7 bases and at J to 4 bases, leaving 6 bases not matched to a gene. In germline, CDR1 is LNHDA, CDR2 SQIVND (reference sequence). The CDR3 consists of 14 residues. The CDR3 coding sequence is TGTGCCAGTAATCAGGGGGCAGGAGGAAACACCATATATTTT. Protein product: CASNQGAGGNTIYF.

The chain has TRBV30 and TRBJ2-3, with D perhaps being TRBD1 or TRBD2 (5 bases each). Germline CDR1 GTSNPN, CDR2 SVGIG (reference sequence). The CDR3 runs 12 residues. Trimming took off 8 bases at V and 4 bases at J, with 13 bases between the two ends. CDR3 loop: CAHRRGPDTQYF. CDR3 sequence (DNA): TGTGCCCACCGCCGGGGACCAGATACGCAGTATTTT.

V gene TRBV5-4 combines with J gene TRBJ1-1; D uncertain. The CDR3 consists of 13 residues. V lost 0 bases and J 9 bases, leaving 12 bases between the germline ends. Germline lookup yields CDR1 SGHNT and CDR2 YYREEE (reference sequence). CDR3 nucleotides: TGTGCCAGCAGCTTGGAGACTTTACCCCAAGCTTTCTTT. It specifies CASSLETLPQAFF.

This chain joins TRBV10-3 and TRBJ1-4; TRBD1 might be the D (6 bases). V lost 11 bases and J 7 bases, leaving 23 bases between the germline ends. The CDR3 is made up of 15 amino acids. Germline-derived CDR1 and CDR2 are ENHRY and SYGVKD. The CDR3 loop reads CASRGAHSGSEKLFF. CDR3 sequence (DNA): TGTGCCTCCAGGGGCGCTCACTCGGGCAGTGAAAAACTGTTTTTT.

The CDR3 reads CAWSVGSSYNSPLHF. Here the CDR3 DNA reads TGTGCCTGGAGTGTAGGAAGCTCCTATAATTCACCCCTCCACTTT. The chain combines TRBV30 with TRBJ1-6; D remains unclear. The CDR3 runs 15 residues. Germline loops: CDR1 GTSNPN, CDR2 SVGIG (reference sequence). Trimming took 0 bases from V and 0 from J, leaving 6 bases between them.

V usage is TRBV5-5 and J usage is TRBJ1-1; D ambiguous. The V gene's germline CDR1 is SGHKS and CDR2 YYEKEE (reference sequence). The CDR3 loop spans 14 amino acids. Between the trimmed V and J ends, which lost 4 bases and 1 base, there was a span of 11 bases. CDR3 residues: CASSASGSNTEAFF. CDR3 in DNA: TGTGCCAGCAGCGCGTCCGGGTCGAACACTGAAGCTTTCTTT.

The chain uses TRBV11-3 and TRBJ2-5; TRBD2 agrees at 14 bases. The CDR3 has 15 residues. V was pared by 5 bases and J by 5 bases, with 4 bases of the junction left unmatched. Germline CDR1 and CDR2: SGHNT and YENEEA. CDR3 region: CASSPGTSGGETQYF. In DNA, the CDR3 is TGTGCCAGCAGCCCCGGGACTAGCGGGGGTGAGACCCAGTACTTC.

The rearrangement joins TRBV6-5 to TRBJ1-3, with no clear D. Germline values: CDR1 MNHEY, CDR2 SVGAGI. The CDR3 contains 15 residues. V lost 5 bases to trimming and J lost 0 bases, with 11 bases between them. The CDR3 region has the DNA TGTGCCAGCAGTCCATTGCGTGGCTCTGGAAACACCATATATTTT. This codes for CASSPLRGSGNTIYF.

The CDR3 coding sequence is TGTGCCAGCAGTGTGGGGGTGCTCCAAGAGACCCAGTACTTC. It translates to CASSVGVLQETQYF. The V call is TRBV27, the J call TRBJ2-5; D is perhaps TRBD1 or TRBD2 (5 bases each). Germline V gives CDR1 MNHEY, CDR2 SMNVEV (reference sequence). The CDR3 is 14 residues long. Trimming left V 5 bases short and J 1 base short, with 11 bases between.

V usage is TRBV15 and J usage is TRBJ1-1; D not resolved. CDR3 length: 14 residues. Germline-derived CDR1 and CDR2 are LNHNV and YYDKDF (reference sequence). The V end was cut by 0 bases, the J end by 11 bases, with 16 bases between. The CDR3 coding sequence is TGTGCCACCAGCAGAGATCTGGGCGCAGGTGCGGCTTTCTTT. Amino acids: CATSRDLGAGAAFF. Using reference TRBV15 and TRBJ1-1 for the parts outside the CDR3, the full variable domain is DAMVIQNPRYQVTQFGKPVTLSCSQTLNHNVMYWYQQKSSQAPKLLFHYYDKDFNNEADTPDNFQSRRPNTSFCFLDIRSPGLGDTAMYLCATSRDLGAGAAFFGQGTRLTVV.